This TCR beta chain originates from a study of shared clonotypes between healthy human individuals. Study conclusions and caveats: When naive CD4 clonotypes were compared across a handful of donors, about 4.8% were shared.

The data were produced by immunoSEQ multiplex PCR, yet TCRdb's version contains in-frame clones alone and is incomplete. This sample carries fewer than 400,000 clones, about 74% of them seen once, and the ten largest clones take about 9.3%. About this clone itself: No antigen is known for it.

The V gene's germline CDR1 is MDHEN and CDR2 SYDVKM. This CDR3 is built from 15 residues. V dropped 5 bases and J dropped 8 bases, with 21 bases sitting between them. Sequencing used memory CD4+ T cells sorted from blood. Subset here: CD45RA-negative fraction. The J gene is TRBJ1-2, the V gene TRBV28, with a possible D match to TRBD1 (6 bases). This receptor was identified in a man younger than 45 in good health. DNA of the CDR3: TGTGCCAGCAGTGTACGCGACAGGCCCCGGCCGGGCTACACCTTC. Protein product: CASSVRDRPRPGYTF.